A selection of T cell receptor beta chains follows, all from one sample in a study of cytotoxic CD8 clonotypes in ibrutinib-treated CLL. Libraries were prepared by immunoSEQ multiplex PCR; TCRdb keeps only in-frame clonotypes and omits some of them. The data hold 57,000 or so clones, with 54% observed a single time. Here the sequenced sample was PBMCs, taken at disease progression, from a patient treated with ibrutinib. The receptors were gathered from a human donor with chronic lymphocytic leukemia. Each CDR3 is given with its conserved first and last residue. D genes are given only for firm matches. Expanded clones are given a class, and other clones once, few, many or no size at all.

cdr3_nt,cdr3_aa,cdr3_length,j_call,v_call,clone_size,d_call
TGTGCCAGCAGCGGCGAGGACAGGGACCTGGAGACCCATTTTACAACTAATGAAAAACTGTTTTTT,CASSGEDRDLETHFTTNEKLFF,22,TRBJ1-4,TRBV28,NA,TRBD1
TGTGCCAGCAGCCCGCTCGGCTCCTTAGCGACCCAGTACTTC,CASSPLGSLATQYF,14,TRBJ2-5,TRBV7-2,once,NA
TGTGCCAGCAGTTTTCTGGCTCTAATGAACACTGAAGCTTTCTTT,CASSFLALMNTEAFF,15,TRBJ1-1,TRBV28,few,NA
TGTGCCAGCACCTTGGGGGCATATGGCTACACCTTC,CASTLGAYGYTF,12,TRBJ1-2,TRBV2,few,NA
TGTGCCAGCAGCGTAGGTGGCGGACCTTACGAGCAGTACTTC,CASSVGGGPYEQYF,14,TRBJ2-7,TRBV9,NA,NA
TGCAGCGTTAACCAGGGGGGTGGTGAAAAACTGTTTTTT,CSVNQGGGEKLFF,13,TRBJ1-4,TRBV29-1,NA,TRBD1
TGTGCCAGTAGGCCAGGGACTCTGATGGCCAACGTCCTGACTTTC,CASRPGTLMANVLTF,15,TRBJ2-6,TRBV19,NA,NA
TGTGCCAGCAGCTTAGAATCGGCGGGGGGGAGCAATGAGCAGTTCTTC,CASSLESAGGSNEQFF,16,TRBJ2-1,TRBV7-7,NA,TRBD2
TGTGCCAGCAGCTTGCTCGACCGGGGGGGCTACAATGAGCAGTTCTTC,CASSLLDRGGYNEQFF,16,TRBJ2-1,TRBV5-4,NA,TRBD2
TGTGCCAGCTGCTCTGGGGCCAACGTCCTGACTTTC,CASCSGANVLTF,12,TRBJ2-6,TRBV5-6,few,NA
TGTGCCACCAGCAGAGGGGACAGGGGGCTGGGAGGCTACACCTTC,CATSRGDRGLGGYTF,15,TRBJ1-2,TRBV15,many,TRBD1
TGTGCCAGCAGTGCTCAGGGGATCTCTGGAAACACCATATATTTT,CASSAQGISGNTIYF,15,TRBJ1-3,TRBV2,NA,NA